This T cell receptor (beta chain) was retrieved from a study of cytomegalovirus exposure and HLA in healthy donors. Study-level results: Usually a TCR sequence was rare, but some public TCRs were found in many donors.

Comments on this clone: Its specificity is unknown.

Trimming took off 5 bases at V and 4 bases at J, with 15 bases between the two ends. CDR1 and CDR2 (germline): SGHTA, FQGNSA. The CDR3 has 14 residues. Researchers ran the PCR with 60 Vbeta and 13 Jbeta primers. Only in-frame clones appear in the TCRdb table, and some are missing; sequencing was by immunoSEQ multiplex PCR. The sample consists of 210,000 or so clones, over 80% of them appearing once. The specimen sequenced was PBMCs. The chain has TRBV7-2 and TRBJ2-7; TRBD2 might be the D (5 bases). The receptor was derived from a man aged 30-40 years in good health and CMV-seronegative. CDR3 sequence reads: CASSPHRGAYEQYF. DNA for the CDR3: TGTGCCAGCAGCCCCCACCGGGGAGCGTACGAGCAGTACTTC.